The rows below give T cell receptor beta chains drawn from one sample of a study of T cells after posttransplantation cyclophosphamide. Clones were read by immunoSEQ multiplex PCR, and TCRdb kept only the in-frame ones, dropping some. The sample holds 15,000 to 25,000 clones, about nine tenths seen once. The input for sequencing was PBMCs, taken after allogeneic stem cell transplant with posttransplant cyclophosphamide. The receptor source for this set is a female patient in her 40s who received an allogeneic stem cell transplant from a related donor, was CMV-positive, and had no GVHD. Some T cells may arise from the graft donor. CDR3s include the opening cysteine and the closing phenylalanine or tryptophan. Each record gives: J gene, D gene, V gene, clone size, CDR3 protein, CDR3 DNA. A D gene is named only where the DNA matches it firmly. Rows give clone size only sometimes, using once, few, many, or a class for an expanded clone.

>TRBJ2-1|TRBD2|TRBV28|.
CASSLLTSGRAKIVF
TGTGCCAGCAGTTTATTGACTAGCGGGAGGGCCAAGATCGTCTTC
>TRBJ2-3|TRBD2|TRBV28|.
CATRLAGTDTQYF
TGTGCCACCCGACTAGCGGGAACAGATACGCAGTATTTT
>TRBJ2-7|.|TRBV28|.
CASSPGTPPYEQYF
TGTGCCAGCAGTCCCGGGACACCACCCTACGAGCAGTACTTC
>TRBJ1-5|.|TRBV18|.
CASSPDSFNQPQHF
TGTGCCAGCTCTCCCGACAGCTTTAATCAGCCCCAGCATTTT
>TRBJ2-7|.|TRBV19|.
CASKMTGAGSYEQYF
TGTGCCAGTAAGATGACGGGAGCTGGCTCCTACGAGCAGTACTTC
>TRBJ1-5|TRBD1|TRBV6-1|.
CASYAGTGGAQPQHF
TGTGCCAGTTATGCCGGGACAGGGGGCGCCCAGCCCCAGCATTTT
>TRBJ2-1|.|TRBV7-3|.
CASSLNSLDNEQFF
TGTGCCAGCAGCTTAAATTCCCTTGACAATGAGCAGTTCTTC
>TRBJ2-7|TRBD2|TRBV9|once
CASSVAGTKTYEQYF
TGTGCCAGCAGCGTAGCCGGGACTAAGACCTACGAGCAGTACTTC
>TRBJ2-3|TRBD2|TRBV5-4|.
CASSLALARGTDTQYF
TGTGCCAGCAGCTTGGCACTAGCGAGAGGGACAGATACGCAGTATTTT
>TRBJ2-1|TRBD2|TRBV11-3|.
CASSLGGGGAYHEQFF
TGTGCCAGCAGCTTAGGAGGCGGGGGGGCCTATCACGAGCAGTTCTTC
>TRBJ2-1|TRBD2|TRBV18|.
CASSPQGLRTRRGGEQFF
TGTGCCAGCTCACCACAGGGGTTACGAACGCGACGGGGGGGTGAGCAGTTCTTC
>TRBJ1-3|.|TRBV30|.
CAWIPGISGNTIYF
TGTGCCTGGATCCCAGGGATCTCTGGAAACACCATATATTTT
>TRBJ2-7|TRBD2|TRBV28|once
CASSSPRSSGRAVHEQYF
TGTGCCAGCAGTTCTCCTCGTTCAAGCGGGAGGGCCGTACACGAGCAGTACTTC
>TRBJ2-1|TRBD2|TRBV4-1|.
CASSQESLAGGGNEQFF
TGCGCCAGCAGCCAAGAATCACTAGCGGGAGGTGGGAATGAGCAGTTCTTC
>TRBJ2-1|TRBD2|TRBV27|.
CASSLSSGRSVDEQFF
TGTGCCAGCAGTTTATCTAGCGGGAGATCGGTGGATGAGCAGTTCTTC
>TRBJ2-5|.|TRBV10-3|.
CAISGVGEETQYF
TGTGCCATCAGTGGGGTGGGAGAAGAGACCCAGTACTTC
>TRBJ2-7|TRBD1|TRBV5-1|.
CASSSTGGGYEQYF
TGCGCCAGCAGCTCAACAGGGGGCGGCTACGAGCAGTACTTC
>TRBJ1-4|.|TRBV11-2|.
CASSLGTRDYEKLFF
TGTGCCAGCAGCTTAGGAACCAGGGATTATGAAAAACTGTTTTTT
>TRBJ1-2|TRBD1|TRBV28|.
CASSRQGAGGYTF
TGTGCCAGCAGTCGACAGGGGGCTGGAGGCTACACCTTC
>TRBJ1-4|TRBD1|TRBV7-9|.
CASSPTGARNEKLFF
TGTGCCAGCAGTCCCACAGGGGCCCGCAATGAAAAACTGTTTTTT
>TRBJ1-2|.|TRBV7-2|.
CASSLGAGWDYGYTF
TGTGCCAGCAGCTTAGGTGCAGGCTGGGACTATGGCTACACCTTC
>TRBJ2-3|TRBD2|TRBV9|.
CASSGGTSGSTDTQYF
TGTGCCAGCAGCGGTGGGACTAGCGGGAGCACAGATACGCAGTATTTT
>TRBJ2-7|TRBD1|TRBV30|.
CAWNSGQATYEQYF
TGTGCCTGGAATTCGGGACAGGCAACCTACGAGCAGTACTTC
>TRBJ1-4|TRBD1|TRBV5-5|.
CASSSGGQGPGKKLFF
TGTGCCAGCAGCTCGGGGGGACAGGGGCCGGGGAAAAAACTGTTTTTT
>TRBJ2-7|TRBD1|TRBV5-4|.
CASSAGTGSYEQYF
TGTGCCAGCAGCGCCGGGACAGGCTCCTACGAGCAGTACTTC
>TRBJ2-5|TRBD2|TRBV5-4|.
CASSAGGGGGKAQETQYF
TGTGCCAGCAGCGCCGGGGGTGGGGGGGGAAAAGCTCAAGAGACCCAGTACTTC
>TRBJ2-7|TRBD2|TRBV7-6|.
CASSLGLAGDYEQYF
TGTGCCAGCAGCTTGGGACTAGCGGGGGACTACGAGCAGTACTTC
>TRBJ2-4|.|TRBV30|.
CAWSGLWLAKNIQYF
TGTGCCTGGAGTGGGCTCTGGTTAGCCAAAAACATTCAGTACTTC
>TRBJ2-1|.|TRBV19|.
CASSMKANEQFF
TGTGCCAGTAGTATGAAAGCAAATGAGCAGTTCTTC
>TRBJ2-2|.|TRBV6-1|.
CATTANTGELFF
TGTGCCACCACAGCGAACACCGGGGAGCTGTTTTTT